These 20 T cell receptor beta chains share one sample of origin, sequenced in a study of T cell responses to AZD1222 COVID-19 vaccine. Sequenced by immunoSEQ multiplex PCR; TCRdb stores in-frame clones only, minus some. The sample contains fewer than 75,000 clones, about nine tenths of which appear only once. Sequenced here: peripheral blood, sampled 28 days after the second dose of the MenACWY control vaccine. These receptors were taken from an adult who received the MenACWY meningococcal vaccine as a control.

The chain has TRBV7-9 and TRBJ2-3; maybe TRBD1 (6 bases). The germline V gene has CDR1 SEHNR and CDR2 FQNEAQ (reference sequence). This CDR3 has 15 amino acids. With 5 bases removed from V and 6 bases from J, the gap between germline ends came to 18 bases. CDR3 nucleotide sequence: TGTGCCAGCAGCCCCCCGGGATTGAGGGGGGATACGCAGTATTTT. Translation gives CASSPPGLRGDTQYF.

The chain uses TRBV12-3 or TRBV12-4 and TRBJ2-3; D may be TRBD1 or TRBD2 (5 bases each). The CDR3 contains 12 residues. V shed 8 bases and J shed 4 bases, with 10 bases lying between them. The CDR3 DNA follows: TGTGCCAGCGGGGGTTACTCAGATACGCAGTATTTT. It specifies CASGGYSDTQYF.

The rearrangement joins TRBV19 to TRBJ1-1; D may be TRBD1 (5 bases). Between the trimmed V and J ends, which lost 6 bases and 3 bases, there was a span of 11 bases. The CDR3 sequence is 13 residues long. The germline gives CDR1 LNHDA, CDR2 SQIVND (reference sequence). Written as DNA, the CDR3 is TGTGCCAGTAGGTGGGGCATGGACACTGAAGCTTTCTTT. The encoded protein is CASRWGMDTEAFF.

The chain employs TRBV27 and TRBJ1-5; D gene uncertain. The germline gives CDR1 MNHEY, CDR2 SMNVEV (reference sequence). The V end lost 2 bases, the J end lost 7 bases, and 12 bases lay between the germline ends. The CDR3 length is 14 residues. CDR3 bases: TGTGCCAGCAGTTTAATACCCTCAGGACAGCCCCAGCATTTT. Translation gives CASSLIPSGQPQHF.

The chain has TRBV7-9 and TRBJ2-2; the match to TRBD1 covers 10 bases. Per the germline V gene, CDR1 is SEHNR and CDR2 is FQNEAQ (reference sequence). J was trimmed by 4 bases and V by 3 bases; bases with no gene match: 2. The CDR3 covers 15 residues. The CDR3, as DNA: TGTGCCAGCAGCTTTGGGACAGGGGTCACCGGGGAGCTGTTTTTT. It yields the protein CASSFGTGVTGELFF.

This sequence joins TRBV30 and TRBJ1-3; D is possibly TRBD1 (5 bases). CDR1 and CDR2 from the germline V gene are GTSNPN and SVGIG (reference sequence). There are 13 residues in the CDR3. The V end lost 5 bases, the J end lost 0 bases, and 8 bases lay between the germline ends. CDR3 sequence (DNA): TGTGCCTGGCAGACAGCCTCTGGAAACACCATATATTTT. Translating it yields CAWQTASGNTIYF.

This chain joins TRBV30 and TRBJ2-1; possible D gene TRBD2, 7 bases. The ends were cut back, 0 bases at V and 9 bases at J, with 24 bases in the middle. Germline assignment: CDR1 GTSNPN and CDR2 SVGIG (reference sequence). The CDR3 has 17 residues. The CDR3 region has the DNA TGTGCCTGGAGTGTAGCCCGGTTCAGTCTGGGGGGGGCTGAGCAGTTCTTC. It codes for CAWSVARFSLGGAEQFF.

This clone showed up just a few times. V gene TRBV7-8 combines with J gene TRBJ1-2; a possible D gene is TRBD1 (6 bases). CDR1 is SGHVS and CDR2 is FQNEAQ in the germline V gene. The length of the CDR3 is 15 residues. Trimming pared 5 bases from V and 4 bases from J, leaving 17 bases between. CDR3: CASSEKRTVFYGYTF. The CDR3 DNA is TGTGCCAGCAGCGAGAAACGGACAGTCTTCTATGGCTACACCTTC. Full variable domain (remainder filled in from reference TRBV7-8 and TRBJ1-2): GAGVSQSPRYKVAKRGQDVALRCDPISGHVSLFWYQQALGQGPEFLTYFQNEAQLDKSGLPSDRFFAERPEGSVSTLKIQRTQQEDSAVYLCASSEKRTVFYGYTFGSGTRLTVV.

DNA of the CDR3: TGTGCCAGCAGCCCCTCCCCTAGCGGGATAACAGATACGCAGTATTTT. Translating it yields CASSPSPSGITDTQYF. The chain carries TRBV7-6 and TRBJ2-3; 9 bases are a match to TRBD2. This CDR3 has 16 amino acids. V was pared by 5 bases and J by 3 bases, with 9 bases of the junction left unmatched. Germline V gene lookup returns CDR1 SGHVS and CDR2 FNYEAQ.

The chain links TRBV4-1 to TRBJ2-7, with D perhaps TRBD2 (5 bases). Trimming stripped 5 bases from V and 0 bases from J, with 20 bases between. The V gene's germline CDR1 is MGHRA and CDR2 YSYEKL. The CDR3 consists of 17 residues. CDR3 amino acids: CASSGREPSLGSYEQYF. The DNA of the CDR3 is TGCGCCAGCAGCGGAAGGGAGCCTTCATTGGGCTCCTACGAGCAGTACTTC.

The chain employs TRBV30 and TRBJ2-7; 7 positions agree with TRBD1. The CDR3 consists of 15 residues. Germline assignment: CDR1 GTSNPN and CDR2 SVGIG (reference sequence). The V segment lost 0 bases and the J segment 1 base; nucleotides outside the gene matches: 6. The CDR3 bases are TGTGCCTGGAGTGTACAGGGGACGGGGTCCTACGAGCAGTACTTC. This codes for CAWSVQGTGSYEQYF.

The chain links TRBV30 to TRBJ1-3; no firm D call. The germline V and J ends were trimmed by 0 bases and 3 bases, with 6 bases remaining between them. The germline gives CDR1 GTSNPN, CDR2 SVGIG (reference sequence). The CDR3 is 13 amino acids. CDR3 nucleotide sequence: TGTGCCTGGAGTGTCGACGGTGGAAACACCATATATTTT. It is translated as CAWSVDGGNTIYF. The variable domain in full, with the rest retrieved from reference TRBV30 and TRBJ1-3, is SQTIHQWPATLVQPVGSPLSLECTVEGTSNPNLYWYRQAAGRGLQLLFYSVGIGQISSEVPQNLSASRPQDRQFILSSKKLLLSDSGFYLCAWSVDGGNTIYFGEGSWLTVV.

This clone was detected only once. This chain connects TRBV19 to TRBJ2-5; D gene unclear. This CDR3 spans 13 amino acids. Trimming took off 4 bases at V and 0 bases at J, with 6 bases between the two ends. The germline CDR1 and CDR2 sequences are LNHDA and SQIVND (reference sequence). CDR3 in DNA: TGTGCCAGTAGTAATAGGTACCAAGAGACCCAGTACTTC. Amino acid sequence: CASSNRYQETQYF.

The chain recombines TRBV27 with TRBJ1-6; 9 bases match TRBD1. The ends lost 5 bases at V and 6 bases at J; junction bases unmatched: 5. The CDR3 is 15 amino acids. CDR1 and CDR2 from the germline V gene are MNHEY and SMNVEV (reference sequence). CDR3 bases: TGTGCCAGCAGTCCCGGGACAGGGCTTAATTCACCCCTCCACTTT. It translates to CASSPGTGLNSPLHF.

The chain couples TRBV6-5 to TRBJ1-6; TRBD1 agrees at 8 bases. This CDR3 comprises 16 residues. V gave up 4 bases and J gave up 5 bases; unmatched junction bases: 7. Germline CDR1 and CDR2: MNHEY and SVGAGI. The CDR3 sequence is CASSFRGRGNNSPLHF. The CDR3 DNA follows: TGTGCCAGCAGTTTCAGGGGGCGGGGGAATAATTCACCCCTCCACTTT.

For the CDR3, the DNA is TGCGCCAGCAGCCAAGGGGGGGGAAATAGCAATCAGCCCCAGCATTTT. Translation gives CASSQGGGNSNQPQHF. V is TRBV5-1 and J is TRBJ1-5; D is possibly TRBD1 (6 bases). V was trimmed by 4 bases and J by 0 bases, leaving 14 bases between them. CDR1 and CDR2 (germline): SGHRS, YFSETQ. The CDR3 length is 16 residues. Based on the CDR3 plus reference TRBV5-1 and TRBJ1-5, the full variable domain is KAGVTQTPRYLIKTRGQQVTLSCSPISGHRSVSWYQQTPGQGLQFLFEYFSETQRNKGNFPGRFSGRQFSNSRSEMNVSTLELGDSALYLCASSQGGGNSNQPQHFGDGTRLSIL.

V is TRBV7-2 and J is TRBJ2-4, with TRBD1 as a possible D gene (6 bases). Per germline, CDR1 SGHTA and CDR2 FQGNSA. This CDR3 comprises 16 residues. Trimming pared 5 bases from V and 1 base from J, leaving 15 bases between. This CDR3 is CASSPVLGAAKNIQYF. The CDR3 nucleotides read TGTGCCAGCAGCCCGGTCTTGGGGGCTGCCAAAAACATTCAGTACTTC.

Here the CDR3 reads CASSSGGDEKLFF. CDR3 DNA sequence: TGTGCCAGCAGTTCTGGTGGGGATGAAAAACTGTTTTTT. The chain couples TRBV9 to TRBJ1-4; D is unresolved. The CDR3 extends over 13 amino acids. Germline-derived CDR1 and CDR2 are SGDLS and YYNGEE. The V and J ends lost 5 bases and 6 bases respectively, with 11 bases between them.

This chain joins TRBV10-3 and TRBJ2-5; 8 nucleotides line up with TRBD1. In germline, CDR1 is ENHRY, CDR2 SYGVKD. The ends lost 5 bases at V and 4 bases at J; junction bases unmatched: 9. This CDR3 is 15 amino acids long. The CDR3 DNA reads TGTGCCATCAGTTCCCCTACGACAGGGGCAGAGACCCAGTACTTC. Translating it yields CAISSPTTGAETQYF.

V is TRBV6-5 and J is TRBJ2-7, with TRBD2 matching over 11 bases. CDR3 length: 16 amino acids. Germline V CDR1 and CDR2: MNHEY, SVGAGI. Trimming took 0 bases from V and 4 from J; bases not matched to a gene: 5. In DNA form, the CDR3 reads TGTGCCAGCAGTTACTCCCTAGCGGGAGGTCGGTACGAGCAGTACTTC. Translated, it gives CASSYSLAGGRYEQYF.